Listed here are 25 T cell receptor beta chains from one sample, sequenced in a study of Ad26.COV2.S vaccination and SARS-CoV-2 variants. Profiling relied on immunoSEQ multiplex PCR, and the TCRdb table lists in-frame clones only, not all of them. Among 350,000 to 500,000 clones listed, roughly 87% were seen once. Treatment described: over 15 received Ad26.COV2.S at low or high dose, single or two shots; several received placebo; per-sample allocation not given. Day 63 following the first vaccine or placebo injection was when the samples were taken. The specimen comprised peripheral blood, sampled in a trial of Ad26.COV2.S vaccine versus placebo. The receptor set was obtained from a person between 18 and 59 years old who received the Ad26.COV2.S COVID-19 vaccine or a placebo.

V is TRBV5-4 and J is TRBJ2-7; 10 nucleotides line up with TRBD1. The CDR3 consists of 13 residues. Trimming removed 4 bases from V and 6 bases from J; junction bases left unmatched: 4. Germline CDR1 and CDR2: SGHNT and YYREEE (reference sequence). The CDR3 sequence is CASSRDRGGEQYF. CDR3 DNA: TGTGCCAGCAGCCGGGACAGGGGAGGCGAGCAGTACTTC. The entire variable domain, with the rest obtained from reference TRBV5-4 and TRBJ2-7, is as follows: ETGVTQSPTHLIKTRGQQVTLRCSSQSGHNTVSWYQQALGQGPQFIFQYYREEENGRGNFPPRFSGLQFPNYSSELNVNALELDDSALYLCASSRDRGGEQYFGPGTRLTVT.

The V and J genes are TRBV2 and TRBJ2-5; 8 nucleotides agree with TRBD2. V gave up 6 bases and J gave up 5 bases; unmatched junction bases: 5. The length of the CDR3 is 13 residues. The V gene's germline CDR1 is SNHLY and CDR2 FYNNEI. CDR3 residues: CASRISGKETQYF. CDR3 in DNA: TGTGCCAGCAGGATTAGCGGGAAGGAGACCCAGTACTTC.

This clone is a singleton in its sample. This chain connects TRBV7-2 to TRBJ1-2; the match to TRBD1 covers 8 bases. This CDR3 spans 15 amino acids. Germline CDR1 SGHTA, CDR2 FQGNSA. The trim removed 4 bases at V and 4 bases at J, leaving 8 bases unmatched. Here the CDR3 reads CASSSDRGLSYGYTF. CDR3 bases: TGTGCCAGCAGCTCCGACAGGGGTTTAAGCTATGGCTACACCTTC.

The chain couples TRBV9 to TRBJ1-6; a weak D match, TRBD1 (5 bases). This CDR3 contains 14 residues. Germline V CDR1 and CDR2: SGDLS, YYNGEE. V dropped 4 bases and J dropped 3 bases, with 8 bases sitting between them. In nucleotides, the CDR3 is TGTGCCAGCAGCCAGACAGTCTATAATTCACCCCTCCACTTT. This translates into CASSQTVYNSPLHF.

J is TRBJ1-4 and V is TRBV7-9; D gene unclear. From germline, CDR1 is SEHNR and CDR2 FQNEAQ (reference sequence). The V end lost 3 bases, the J end lost 4 bases, and 6 bases lay between the germline ends. The CDR3 is 13 amino acids. The CDR3 region is CASSFGFNEKLFF. The CDR3 DNA reads TGTGCCAGCAGCTTTGGGTTTAATGAAAAACTGTTTTTT.

This rearrangement joins TRBV10-3 to TRBJ2-1; TRBD1 matches 7 bases. CDR3 length: 16 amino acids. J was trimmed by 5 bases and V by 1 base; bases with no gene match: 8. Germline lookup yields CDR1 ENHRY and CDR2 SYGVKD. CDR3 DNA: TGTGCCATCAGTGAGTTCCGACAGGGTTATAACAATGAGCAGTTCTTC. Amino acid sequence: CAISEFRQGYNNEQFF.

This chain links TRBV28 with TRBJ2-1; either TRBD1 or TRBD2 may supply D (5 bases each). The CDR3 has 18 amino acids. Germline V gene sequence: CDR1 MDHEN, CDR2 SYDVKM. Trimming left V 2 bases short and J 6 bases short, with 23 bases between. CDR3 sequence (DNA): TGTGCCAGCAGTTTAAGTGGGGCCGCACGTCCAGGGAGCAATGAGCAGTTCTTC. Its protein is CASSLSGAARPGSNEQFF.

The chain links TRBV27 to TRBJ2-1; D remains ambiguous. V gave up 3 bases and J gave up 3 bases, with 9 bases separating them. The germline V gene has CDR1 MNHEY and CDR2 SMNVEV (reference sequence). The CDR3 contains 14 residues. Here the CDR3 reads CASSLGMNYNEQFF. The CDR3 DNA is TGTGCCAGCAGTTTGGGGATGAACTACAATGAGCAGTTCTTC.

This chain links TRBV25-1 with TRBJ2-1, with TRBD2 matching 10 bases. The CDR3 consists of 15 residues. Trimming at V came to 5 bases and at J to 7 bases, leaving 8 bases not matched to a gene. Germline V gives CDR1 MGHDK, CDR2 SYGVNS. The CDR3: CASSKIAGGVNEQFF. In nucleotides, the CDR3 is TGTGCCAGCAGTAAAATAGCGGGAGGCGTTAATGAGCAGTTCTTC.

This chain connects TRBV6-5 to TRBJ2-3; a possible D gene is TRBD1 (6 bases). Germline values: CDR1 MNHEY, CDR2 SVGAGI. V was pared by 7 bases and J by 3 bases, with 11 bases between. The CDR3 sequence is 13 residues long. The CDR3 spells CASIGDNTDTQYF. The CDR3 DNA reads TGTGCCAGCATAGGGGACAATACAGATACGCAGTATTTT.

The V and J genes are TRBV28 and TRBJ2-1, with D possibly matching TRBD2 (6 bases). CDR3 length equals 15 residues. The V gene lost 3 bases and the J gene lost 5 bases, with 14 bases spanning the gap. CDR1 and CDR2 (germline): MDHEN, SYDVKM. The CDR3 DNA reads TGTGCCAGCAGTTTTCAGGAACTAGCCGACAATGAGCAGTTCTTC. This translates into CASSFQELADNEQFF.

The table lists this clone with a count of one. The chain carries TRBV7-9 and TRBJ1-6, with D unclear. The germline V gene has CDR1 SEHNR and CDR2 FQNEAQ (reference sequence). V lost 1 base, J lost 8 bases, and 18 bases lay in between. The length of the CDR3 is 17 residues. Here the CDR3 DNA reads TGTGCCAGCAGCTTAGGGTCGGGATTTGAAACGTATTCACCCCTCCACTTT. This gives the protein CASSLGSGFETYSPLHF.

This clone was seen only once. The chain recombines TRBV5-1 with TRBJ1-5; a possible D gene is TRBD1 (6 bases). The CDR3 is 13 residues long. The V gene lost 5 bases and the J gene lost 2 bases, with 8 bases spanning the gap. Germline CDR1 is SGHRS and CDR2 is YFSETQ. In nucleotides, the CDR3 is TGCGCCAGCAGGGCAGGGGGCAATCAGCCCCAGCATTTT. This gives the protein CASRAGGNQPQHF.

V is TRBV20-1 and J is TRBJ1-1; unclear D gene. Trimming removed 5 bases from V and 5 bases from J, with 6 bases in between. The CDR3 sequence is 10 residues long. The germline CDR1 and CDR2 sequences are DFQATT and SNEGSKA (reference sequence). Here the CDR3 reads CSAPRTEAFF. The DNA for the CDR3 is TGCAGTGCTCCCCGGACTGAAGCTTTCTTT.

This clone has only one observation. V usage is TRBV7-2 and J usage is TRBJ2-1; 9 bases match TRBD2. The V gene end was trimmed by 5 bases and the J gene end by 3 bases; junction bases not matched to a gene: 5. The CDR3 consists of 15 residues. Germline V gives CDR1 SGHTA, CDR2 FQGNSA. The DNA of the CDR3 is TGTGCCAGCAGCGTTAGCGGGGGACACTACAATGAGCAGTTCTTC. It codes for CASSVSGGHYNEQFF.

The chain recombines TRBV10-2 with TRBJ2-2; D not certain. The CDR3 is 13 residues long. Germline-derived CDR1 and CDR2 are WSHSY and SAAADI. V lost 4 bases and J 2 bases, leaving 5 bases between the germline ends. DNA of the CDR3: TGCGCCAGCAGTGTCCCAAACACCGGGGAGCTGTTTTTT. It is translated as CASSVPNTGELFF.

V usage is TRBV19 and J usage is TRBJ2-2; weak D call: TRBD1 (6 bases). V lost 3 bases to trimming and J lost 9 bases, with 14 bases between them. This CDR3 is built from 14 residues. Germline V gene sequence: CDR1 LNHDA, CDR2 SQIVND (reference sequence). The chain's CDR3 is CASSIWTARRELFF. CDR3 nucleotide sequence: TGTGCCAGTAGTATCTGGACAGCCCGCCGGGAGCTGTTTTTT. The full variable domain, in which reference TRBV19 and TRBJ2-2 provide the parts outside the CDR3, is DGGITQSPKYLFRKEGQNVTLSCEQNLNHDAMYWYRQDPGQGLRLIYYSQIVNDFQKGDIAEGYSVSREKKESFPLTVTSAQKNPTAFYLCASSIWTARRELFFGEGSRLTVL.

This chain links TRBV7-3 with TRBJ1-5, with 7 bases aligning to TRBD1. The germline V gene encodes CDR1 SGHTA and CDR2 FQGTGA. The CDR3 has 13 residues. V dropped 5 bases and J dropped 7; count of bases not matched to a gene: 5. CDR3 loop: CASSADRFQPQHF. As DNA, the CDR3 is TGTGCCAGCAGCGCGGACAGGTTCCAGCCCCAGCATTTT. Filled out from reference TRBV7-3 and TRBJ1-5, the complete variable domain reads GAGVSQTPSNKVTEKGKYVELRCDPISGHTALYWYRQSLGQGPEFLIYFQGTGAADDSGLPNDRFFAVRPEGSVSTLKIQRTERGDSAVYLCASSADRFQPQHFGDGTRLSIL.

The J gene is TRBJ2-2, the V gene TRBV27; 8 positions agree with TRBD2. This CDR3 spans 17 amino acids. Trimming cost V 6 bases and J 3 bases; bases outside gene matches: 12. From germline, CDR1 is MNHEY and CDR2 SMNVEV (reference sequence). CDR3 residues: CASRHILGLGDTGELFF. The CDR3 DNA sequence: TGTGCCAGCAGGCATATCCTGGGACTAGGGGACACCGGGGAGCTGTTTTTT.

The rearrangement uses TRBV6-5 and TRBJ1-1; TRBD1 is a possible D gene (5 bases). Deletions cut 8 bases from V and 3 bases from J, with 16 bases between. CDR1 is MNHEY, CDR2 SVGAGI, per germline. This CDR3 comprises 14 residues. This chain's CDR3 is CASSRSTGDTEAFF. The CDR3 DNA is TGTGCCAGCTCCCGGAGCACAGGAGACACTGAAGCTTTCTTT.

This sequence joins TRBV6-2 or TRBV6-3 and TRBJ2-1, with TRBD2 identical over 11 bases. V gave up 4 bases and J gave up 6 bases; unmatched junction bases: 8. CDR3 length: 16 amino acids. CDR1 is MNHEY and CDR2 is SVGEGT in the germline V gene. CDR3 sequence: CASSSFLGLAGNEQFF. The CDR3 DNA sequence: TGTGCCAGCAGTTCATTTCTCGGACTAGCGGGCAATGAGCAGTTCTTC.

This clone turned up a few times. The rearrangement joins TRBV5-5 to TRBJ1-4; D remains unclear. The CDR3 extends over 12 amino acids. Trimming stripped 4 bases from V and 8 bases from J, with 9 bases between. The germline gives CDR1 SGHKS, CDR2 YYEKEE (reference sequence). The CDR3 DNA reads TGTGCCAGCAGCGTGACGGAAGAAAAACTGTTTTTT. Translated, it gives CASSVTEEKLFF.

This clone was recorded once. The chain recombines TRBV18 with TRBJ1-1, with 9 bases fitting TRBD1. The CDR3 has 13 residues. V shed 5 bases, J shed 6 bases, and the junction held 4 bases outside the gene matches. Germline assignment: CDR1 KGHSH and CDR2 LQKENI. CDR3 bases: TGTGCCAGCTCAAGACAGGGGGGGGCTGAAGCTTTCTTT. Protein sequence: CASSRQGGAEAFF.

The V call is TRBV30, the J call TRBJ2-1; TRBD2 aligns across 12 bases. In germline, CDR1 is GTSNPN, CDR2 SVGIG (reference sequence). Losses at the gene ends were 3 bases for V and 7 bases for J; bases not matched to a gene: 10. The CDR3 contains 16 residues. The CDR3 sequence: CAWRGQTSGRENEQFF. The CDR3 nucleotides are TGTGCCTGGAGGGGCCAGACTAGCGGGAGAGAAAATGAGCAGTTCTTC.

The chain recombines TRBV7-2 with TRBJ2-1, with D maybe TRBD2 (6 bases). V lost 1 base to trimming and J lost 2 bases, with 12 bases between them. Germline lookup yields CDR1 SGHTA and CDR2 FQGNSA. This CDR3 has 16 amino acids. The CDR3 DNA follows: TGTGCCAGCAGCTTAGTCCGGGCGGGGACCTACAATGAGCAGTTCTTC. It translates to CASSLVRAGTYNEQFF. The full variable domain, completed using reference TRBV7-2 and TRBJ2-1, is GAGVSQSPSNKVTEKGKDVELRCDPISGHTALYWYRQSLGQGLEFLIYFQGNSAPDKSGLPSDRFSAERTGGSVSTLTIQRTQQEDSAVYLCASSLVRAGTYNEQFFGPGTRLTVL.